The 27 T cell receptor beta chains below come from one sample, sequenced in a study of early T cells in non-severe SARS-CoV-2 infection. TCRdb reprocessed the 5' RACE reads via MiXCR and lists one record per CDR3 protein. Among approximately 120,000 distinct CDR3 sequences, just under 15% were seen once, and the ten largest hold about a fifth. Sequencing used whole blood. The receptors come from an adult who was a healthcare worker with PCR-confirmed SARS-CoV-2 infection or an uninfected control (not recorded which).

The chain joins TRBV3-1 to TRBJ1-1; D is possibly TRBD1 (6 bases). The CDR3 runs 14 residues. Trimming cost V 5 bases and J 0 bases, with 10 bases left between them. Looked up from germline, CDR1 is LGHDT and CDR2 is YNNKEL (reference sequence). CDR3: CASSAGHLNTEAFF. CDR3 in DNA: TGTGCCAGCAGCGCGGGACACTTGAACACTGAAGCTTTCTTT.

In this sample, this clonotype turned up a few times. CDR3 nucleotides: TGTGCCAGCAGCTACGGCAGGGGGCTTGGCGAGCAGTACTTC. Its translation is CASSYGRGLGEQYF. The chain couples TRBV11-2 to TRBJ2-7; 8 bases align to TRBD1. This CDR3 is 14 amino acids long. The trim removed 4 bases at V and 6 bases at J, leaving 8 bases unmatched. Per germline, CDR1 SGHAT and CDR2 FQNNGV. The complete variable domain, with remaining parts taken from reference TRBV11-2 and TRBJ2-7, reads EAGVAQSPRYKIIEKRQSVAFWCNPISGHATLYWYQQILGQGPKLLIQFQNNGVVDDSQLPKDRFSAERLKGVDSTLKIQPAKLEDSAVYLCASSYGRGLGEQYFGPGTRLTVT.

The sample holds many counts of this clonotype. The chain joins TRBV19 to TRBJ1-5; D unresolved. With 5 bases removed from V and 2 bases from J, the gap between germline ends came to 13 bases. The germline V gene has CDR1 LNHDA and CDR2 SQIVND (reference sequence). The CDR3 sequence is 15 residues long. The chain's CDR3 is CASSPLHSGNQPQHF. CDR3 DNA: TGTGCCAGTAGTCCTCTCCACAGCGGCAATCAGCCCCAGCATTTT.

The chain recombines TRBV12-3 or TRBV12-4 with TRBJ2-5; D is ambiguous. This CDR3 spans 14 amino acids. V shed 3 bases and J shed 2 bases, with 10 bases lying between them. The CDR3 is CASSFLGSQETQYF. CDR3 in DNA: TGTGCCAGCAGTTTTCTGGGCAGTCAAGAGACCCAGTACTTC.

In this sample, this clonotype turned up a few times. V usage is TRBV3-1 and J usage is TRBJ2-7; D is perhaps TRBD1 (6 bases). Germline loops: CDR1 LGHDT, CDR2 YNNKEL (reference sequence). V shed 1 base and J shed 7 bases, with 14 bases lying between them. The CDR3 consists of 14 residues. The CDR3 loop is CASSQGGGPREQYF. The DNA of the CDR3 is TGTGCCAGCAGCCAAGGTGGGGGCCCCCGGGAGCAGTACTTC.

This rearrangement joins TRBV28 to TRBJ1-2; D unresolved. The CDR3 has 12 residues. The germline V gene encodes CDR1 MDHEN and CDR2 SYDVKM. V was pared by 6 bases and J by 1 base, with 6 bases between. In nucleotides, the CDR3 is TGTGCCAGCAGCGTGGGTAACTATGGCTACACCTTC. Its protein product is CASSVGNYGYTF.

This clonotype was counted at least ten times. This rearrangement joins TRBV20-1 to TRBJ1-6; D call uncertain. This CDR3 spans 13 amino acids. Trimming shortened V by 2 bases and J by 10 bases, and 12 bases separated the two germline ends. Looked up from germline, CDR1 is DFQATT and CDR2 is SNEGSKA (reference sequence). CDR3 in amino acids: CSARTGFDSPLHF. CDR3 bases: TGCAGTGCTAGAACCGGGTTCGACTCACCCCTCCACTTT.

This clonotype was counted between two and nine times. V and J are TRBV7-6 and TRBJ2-7, with 7 positions matching TRBD1. Germline CDR1 SGHVS, CDR2 FNYEAQ. The CDR3 contains 14 residues. Unmatched junction bases numbered 4, after V lost 4 bases and J lost 1 base. In nucleotides, the CDR3 is TGTGCCAGCAGCTCACAGGGGTTTTCCTACGAGCAGTACTTC. This sequence encodes CASSSQGFSYEQYF.

The chain has TRBV7-9 and TRBJ2-6; D is unresolved. The V end lost 5 bases, the J end lost 2 bases, and 10 bases lay between the germline ends. Germline lookup yields CDR1 SEHNR and CDR2 FQNEAQ (reference sequence). This CDR3 comprises 15 residues. CDR3 protein: CASSAPQAGANVLTF. CDR3 DNA: TGTGCCAGCAGCGCCCCACAAGCTGGGGCCAACGTCCTGACTTTC. The whole variable domain, filled in from reference TRBV7-9 and TRBJ2-6, reads DTGVSQNPRHKITKRGQNVTFRCDPISEHNRLYWYRQTLGQGPEFLTYFQNEAQLEKSRLLSDRFSAERPKGSFSTLEIQRTEQGDSAMYLCASSAPQAGANVLTFGAGSRLTVL.

A few counts support this clonotype. CDR3 region: CATSRDRISYEQYF. The CDR3 DNA sequence: TGTGCCACCAGCAGAGATAGAATCTCCTACGAGCAGTACTTC. This sequence joins TRBV15 and TRBJ2-7; D not resolved. The V end lost 0 bases, the J end lost 0 bases, and 6 bases lay between the germline ends. Germline CDR1 reads LNHNV; CDR2 reads YYDKDF (reference sequence). The CDR3 extends over 14 amino acids.

The chain uses TRBV3-1 and TRBJ2-5; 7 bases match TRBD2. Losses at the gene ends were 5 bases for V and 2 bases for J; bases not matched to a gene: 8. Germline values: CDR1 LGHDT, CDR2 YNNKEL (reference sequence). The length of the CDR3 is 15 residues. CDR3 nucleotide sequence: TGTGCCAGCAGCTCCGGGGGGACGGTACAAGAGACCCAGTACTTC. Translation gives CASSSGGTVQETQYF.

On this clonotype: Relative to the germline gene, one junction end is altered; a read error may explain this. The chain joins TRBV6-1 to TRBJ2-3, with D unresolved. The CDR3 totals 12 residues. CDR1 MNHNS and CDR2 SASEGT come from the germline V gene. The CDR3 sequence: CASSDKADTQYF. The DNA for the CDR3 is TGTGCCAGTAGTGATAAGGCAGATACGCAGTATTTT.

This clonotype was recorded many times. This chain uses TRBV5-6 with TRBJ2-7, with 8 bases lining up with TRBD1. Trimming cost V 0 bases and J 3 bases; bases outside gene matches: 5. The CDR3 has 15 residues. Germline V CDR1 and CDR2: SGHDT, YYEEEE. The CDR3 coding sequence is TGTGCCAGCAGCTTGGGGCGACAGGGGATCTACGAGCAGTACTTC. Residues: CASSLGRQGIYEQYF.

The sample holds a few counts of this clonotype. This chain links TRBV19 with TRBJ2-6; D gene ambiguous. V lost 9 bases and J lost 1, with 10 bases in between. CDR1 LNHDA and CDR2 SQIVND come from the germline V gene (reference sequence). The CDR3 loop spans 14 amino acids. The DNA of the CDR3 is TGTGCCAGCACGGTAGGATCTGGGGCCAACGTCCTGACTTTC. Encoded protein: CASTVGSGANVLTF.

This clonotype has just a few counts. The chain joins TRBV30 to TRBJ2-1, with D unclear. Germline V lookup: CDR1 GTSNPN, CDR2 SVGIG (reference sequence). Deletions cut 7 bases from V and 2 bases from J, with 6 bases between. The CDR3 totals 11 residues. The CDR3 protein is CASTTYNEQFF. CDR3 coding DNA: TGTGCCTCCACCACCTACAATGAGCAGTTCTTC.

The chain uses TRBV2 and TRBJ1-2; a possible D gene is TRBD1 (5 bases). CDR1 is SNHLY and CDR2 is FYNNEI in the germline V gene. The V gene lost 6 bases and the J gene lost 6 bases, with 26 bases spanning the gap. The CDR3 consists of 17 residues. The CDR3 protein is CASRPLLLVRGQDGYTF. CDR3 sequence (DNA): TGTGCCAGCAGGCCCCTTTTGTTAGTTAGGGGTCAAGATGGCTACACCTTC.

The rearrangement links TRBV29-1 to TRBJ1-1; tentative D call: TRBD1 (5 bases). V gave up 6 bases and J gave up 9 bases, with 23 bases separating them. The germline gives CDR1 SQVTM, CDR2 ANQGSEA. The CDR3 runs 14 residues. The CDR3 nucleotides are TGCAGCGTCACTCGGTGGGGCGGACCGCTGAAAGCTTTCTTT. Amino acid sequence: CSVTRWGGPLKAFF.

This clonotype was observed once. J is TRBJ2-5 and V is TRBV29-1; D remains ambiguous. Germline CDR1 reads SQVTM; CDR2 reads ANQGSEA. The CDR3 covers 13 residues. The V end was cut by 3 bases, the J end by 7 bases, with 15 bases between. The DNA for the CDR3 is TGCAGCGTTGAGTTGGACGGGCTGGGGACCCAGTACTTC. Translating gives CSVELDGLGTQYF.

This clonotype showed up many times. This chain links TRBV5-4 with TRBJ2-6; D ambiguous. Germline CDR1 and CDR2: SGHNT and YYREEE (reference sequence). The CDR3 has 15 residues. V dropped 4 bases and J dropped 0 bases, with 8 bases sitting between them. The CDR3 loop is CASSASGSGANVLTF. The DNA for the CDR3 is TGTGCCAGCAGCGCCTCGGGCTCTGGGGCCAACGTCCTGACTTTC. Full variable domain (remainder filled in from reference TRBV5-4 and TRBJ2-6): ETGVTQSPTHLIKTRGQQVTLRCSSQSGHNTVSWYQQALGQGPQFIFQYYREEENGRGNFPPRFSGLQFPNYSSELNVNALELDDSALYLCASSASGSGANVLTFGAGSRLTVL.

The chain joins TRBV12-3 or TRBV12-4 to TRBJ1-2; D may be TRBD1 (6 bases). The CDR3 has 12 amino acids. V was clipped by 3 bases and J by 8 bases, with 10 bases between them. CDR3: CASSFSQGGYTF. In DNA, the CDR3 is TGTGCCAGCAGTTTCAGCCAGGGGGGCTACACCTTC.

This chain connects TRBV10-3 to TRBJ2-4; 12 bases are shared with TRBD2. Trimming cost V 3 bases and J 7 bases; bases outside gene matches: 7. Germline CDR1 is ENHRY and CDR2 is SYGVKD. CDR3 size: 16 residues. The CDR3 DNA is TGTGCCATCAGTGACGCAGGACTAGCGGGGCGGAACATTCAGTACTTC. Amino acids: CAISDAGLAGRNIQYF.

This clonotype has just a few counts. The chain employs TRBV6-2 or TRBV6-3 and TRBJ2-7, with D perhaps being TRBD1 or TRBD2 (6 bases each). Looked up from germline, CDR1 is MNHEY and CDR2 is SVGEGT. The CDR3 is 15 residues long. V dropped 6 bases and J dropped 0 bases, with 15 bases sitting between them. The CDR3 DNA reads TGTGCCAGCAGCCGGCGGGACACCAGCTCCTACGAGCAGTACTTC. Its translation is CASSRRDTSSYEQYF.

This clonotype was picked up a small number of times. V and J are TRBV5-1 and TRBJ2-5, with TRBD1 matching over 8 bases. The length of the CDR3 is 14 residues. Germline V lookup: CDR1 SGHRS, CDR2 YFSETQ. V was pared by 3 bases and J by 0 bases, with 1 base of the junction left unmatched. In nucleotides, the CDR3 is TGCGCCAGCAGCTCGGGACAGGACCAAGAGACCCAGTACTTC. Its translation: CASSSGQDQETQYF. The variable domain in full, with the rest retrieved from reference TRBV5-1 and TRBJ2-5, is KAGVTQTPRYLIKTRGQQVTLSCSPISGHRSVSWYQQTPGQGLQFLFEYFSETQRNKGNFPGRFSGRQFSNSRSEMNVSTLELGDSALYLCASSSGQDQETQYFGPGTRLLVL.

V usage is TRBV2 and J usage is TRBJ1-3, with 8 bases aligning to TRBD1. The CDR3 is 13 residues long. Germline CDR1 and CDR2: SNHLY and FYNNEI. Unmatched junction bases numbered 4, after V lost 8 bases and J lost 4 bases. The CDR3 loop is CASRTGTGNTIYF. As DNA, the CDR3 is TGTGCCAGCCGGACAGGGACGGGAAACACCATATATTTT.

The V gene is TRBV6-4, the J gene TRBJ2-3; 11 bases align to TRBD2. The V gene's germline CDR1 is MRHNA and CDR2 SNTAGT. V lost 6 bases to trimming and J lost 9 bases; unmatched junction nucleotides: 5. CDR3 length: 13 amino acids. The DNA of the CDR3 is TGTGCCAGCAGCGAAAGACTAGCGGGGACGCAGTATTTT. Protein sequence: CASSERLAGTQYF.

This clonotype was recorded a few times. This chain connects TRBV20-1 to TRBJ2-7; D is perhaps TRBD1 (5 bases). Germline CDR1 DFQATT, CDR2 SNEGSKA (reference sequence). The CDR3 has 14 amino acids. The V gene lost 3 bases and the J gene lost 2 bases, with 14 bases spanning the gap. DNA for the CDR3: TGCAGTGCTAGTTCCAGGGTGGGTGCCTACGAGCAGTACTTC. This codes for CSASSRVGAYEQYF.

This clonotype was found a few times. This chain links TRBV12-3 or TRBV12-4 with TRBJ1-6; no reliable D call. Trimming shortened V by 3 bases and J by 9 bases, and 21 bases separated the two germline ends. This CDR3 comprises 17 residues. This CDR3 is CASSFSILGRSRSPLHF. For the CDR3, the DNA is TGTGCCAGCAGTTTCTCCATTCTTGGTCGGTCGCGTTCACCCCTCCACTTT.